One sample yielded the 20 T cell receptor beta chains listed below, sequenced in a study of T cell responses to AZD1222 COVID-19 vaccine. Sequencing used immunoSEQ multiplex PCR; TCRdb keeps in-frame clones, though not all of them. The sample has 50,000 to 65,000 clones, roughly nine tenths seen once. The sample here was peripheral blood, taken 28 days after the second AZD1222 dose. All receptors come from an adult who received the AZD1222 COVID-19 vaccine.

CDR3 nucleotides: TGTGCCACCAGCAGATACGGGACAGGGCGAACAGATACGCAGTATTTT. This encodes CATSRYGTGRTDTQYF. V and J are TRBV15 and TRBJ2-3, with TRBD1 matching over 9 bases. Germline CDR1 and CDR2: LNHNV and YYDKDF (reference sequence). This CDR3 has 16 amino acids. V was pared by 2 bases and J by 3 bases, with 6 bases of the junction left unmatched.

V and J are TRBV19 and TRBJ1-3; no clear D. Per germline, CDR1 LNHDA and CDR2 SQIVND (reference sequence). This CDR3 contains 15 residues. V dropped 3 bases and J dropped 9 bases, with 18 bases sitting between them. The CDR3 sequence: CASSIGRSLVGTIYF. As DNA, the CDR3 is TGTGCCAGTAGTATTGGGCGGTCTTTGGTGGGCACCATATATTTT.

The genes are TRBV5-5 and TRBJ2-3; TRBD2 might be the D (6 bases). Trimming pared 4 bases from V and 0 bases from J, leaving 18 bases between. The CDR3 has 17 amino acids. Germline loops: CDR1 SGHKS, CDR2 YYEKEE (reference sequence). CDR3 coding DNA: TGTGCCAGCAGCCGGAGGGTTTACCTGGCTAGCACAGATACGCAGTATTTT. Its protein product is CASSRRVYLASTDTQYF.

This chain links TRBV23-1 with TRBJ2-5; 10 bases map to TRBD1. TRBV23-1 is an ORF; its function is uncertain. CDR3 size: 12 residues. V was clipped by 7 bases and J by 7 bases; unmatched bases: 3. The CDR3 DNA follows: TGCGCCAGCATAGGACAGGGGGGGACCCAGTACTTC. This translates into CASIGQGGTQYF.

J is TRBJ2-3 and V is TRBV6-5; D tentatively fits TRBD1 or TRBD2 (5 bases each). The CDR3 extends over 14 amino acids. CDR1 and CDR2 (germline): MNHEY, SVGAGI. Trimming removed 4 bases at V and 1 base at J, with 9 bases between. CDR3 sequence reads: CASSWGRRTDTQYF. The CDR3 region has the DNA TGTGCCAGCAGTTGGGGGAGACGCACAGATACGCAGTATTTT.

V usage is TRBV19 and J usage is TRBJ2-7; tentative D call: TRBD1 (6 bases). The germline V gene has CDR1 LNHDA and CDR2 SQIVND (reference sequence). This CDR3 comprises 12 residues. Trimming left V 4 bases short and J 5 bases short, with 9 bases between. The CDR3 reads CASSTRTDEQYF. CDR3 coding DNA: TGTGCCAGTAGTACCCGGACAGACGAGCAGTACTTC.

This chain uses TRBV18 with TRBJ2-2, with a weak D call TRBD2 (5 bases). V lost 1 base and J lost 0, with 12 bases in between. In germline, CDR1 is KGHSH, CDR2 LQKENI. The CDR3 is 17 residues long. The CDR3 DNA sequence: TGTGCCAGCTCACCACAGACCCCCGGGACGAACACCGGGGAGCTGTTTTTT. Amino acid sequence: CASSPQTPGTNTGELFF.

The chain uses TRBV9 and TRBJ2-1, with D hard to call. Trimming removed 0 bases at V and 2 bases at J, with 9 bases between. Looked up from germline, CDR1 is SGDLS and CDR2 is YYNGEE. This CDR3 comprises 15 residues. DNA of the CDR3: TGTGCCAGCAGCGTAGCTGAAGCAACCTACAATGAGCAGTTCTTC. It codes for CASSVAEATYNEQFF.

This chain uses TRBV19 with TRBJ1-2; D is perhaps TRBD1 (6 bases). Germline loops: CDR1 LNHDA, CDR2 SQIVND (reference sequence). This CDR3 contains 15 residues. Trimming took 5 bases from V and 5 from J, leaving 18 bases between them. The CDR3 DNA reads as TGTGCCAGTAGTGCCTTAGCCGGAACAGGGTATGGCTACACCTTC. This codes for CASSALAGTGYGYTF.

The rearrangement joins TRBV4-3 to TRBJ1-2, with D unclear. The length of the CDR3 is 15 residues. V lost 1 base and J lost 4, with 13 bases in between. Germline V lookup: CDR1 LGHNA, CDR2 YSLEER. The CDR3 loop reads CASSQAGGLGYGYTF. The CDR3 DNA sequence: TGCGCCAGCAGCCAAGCAGGAGGGCTTGGCTATGGCTACACCTTC.

The chain employs TRBV2 and TRBJ2-1; TRBD2 matches 13 bases. V lost 6 bases, J lost 8 bases, and 4 bases stayed unmatched. The CDR3 covers 14 residues. Germline CDR1 SNHLY, CDR2 FYNNEI. CDR3 nucleotide sequence: TGTGCCAGCAGGGGGACTAGCGGGAACCATGAGCAGTTCTTC. Translated, it gives CASRGTSGNHEQFF.

Details on this clone: One end of the junction varies from germline; a read error may be responsible. The rearrangement joins TRBV27 to TRBJ2-7; D is unclear. The CDR3 is 11 amino acids. Germline CDR1 reads MNHEY; CDR2 reads SMNVEV (reference sequence). The CDR3 region is CASSFGHEQCF. The CDR3 nucleotides are TGTGCCAGCAGTTTTGGGCACGAGCAGTGCTTC.

This chain connects TRBV9 to TRBJ2-7, with 10 bases fitting TRBD2. CDR1 and CDR2 from the germline V gene are SGDLS and YYNGEE. The ends lost 2 bases at V and 4 bases at J; junction bases unmatched: 3. The CDR3 consists of 14 residues. Here the CDR3 reads CASSVLAGAYEQYF. CDR3 bases: TGTGCCAGCAGCGTCCTAGCGGGAGCTTACGAGCAGTACTTC.

This sequence joins TRBV12-3 or TRBV12-4 and TRBJ1-5, with D unclear. CDR3 size: 13 residues. Trimming stripped 4 bases from V and 4 bases from J, with 8 bases between. For the CDR3, the DNA is TGTGCCAGCAGTTGGAGGTTTAATCAGCCCCAGCATTTT. Translation gives CASSWRFNQPQHF.

V usage is TRBV11-2 and J usage is TRBJ2-1; 9 bases match TRBD2. Germline V CDR1 and CDR2: SGHAT, FQNNGV. The CDR3 covers 16 residues. The junction had 12 bases not matched to a gene; V was cut back by 4 bases and J by 8 bases. This chain's CDR3 is CASSSEPGTSIHEQFF. The CDR3 coding sequence is TGTGCCAGCAGCTCAGAGCCCGGGACTAGCATCCATGAGCAGTTCTTC. Using reference TRBV11-2 and TRBJ2-1 for the parts outside the CDR3, the full variable domain is EAGVAQSPRYKIIEKRQSVAFWCNPISGHATLYWYQQILGQGPKLLIQFQNNGVVDDSQLPKDRFSAERLKGVDSTLKIQPAKLEDSAVYLCASSSEPGTSIHEQFFGPGTRLTVL.

The chain is built from TRBV4-2 and TRBJ1-2, with D tentatively TRBD1 (6 bases). V lost 4 bases and J lost 5, with 17 bases in between. The CDR3 contains 15 residues. Germline V gene sequence: CDR1 LGHNA, CDR2 YNFKEQ. This CDR3 is CASSLRAQGDYGYTF. DNA for the CDR3: TGTGCCAGCAGCCTCAGGGCACAGGGAGATTATGGCTACACCTTC.

The rearrangement uses TRBV5-1 and TRBJ2-2; D is perhaps TRBD1 (6 bases). The CDR3 consists of 15 residues. Trimming shortened V by 3 bases and J by 5 bases, and 14 bases separated the two germline ends. Germline assignment: CDR1 SGHRS and CDR2 YFSETQ. CDR3 sequence: CASSSPTGGTGELFF. DNA of the CDR3: TGCGCCAGCAGCTCCCCGACAGGTGGGACCGGGGAGCTGTTTTTT.

The count of this clone is one. The V and J genes are TRBV7-8 and TRBJ2-5, with D possibly being TRBD1 (6 bases). CDR1 and CDR2 from the germline V gene are SGHVS and FQNEAQ. The germline V and J ends were trimmed by 1 base and 0 bases, with 9 bases remaining between them. The CDR3 covers 15 residues. In nucleotides, the CDR3 is TGTGCCAGCAGCTTAGGGTGGGGGCACCAAGAGACCCAGTACTTC. Encoded protein: CASSLGWGHQETQYF.

This clone showed up just once. The chain carries TRBV6-4 and TRBJ2-2; D might be TRBD1 (5 bases). Germline CDR1 is MRHNA and CDR2 is SNTAGT. The CDR3 consists of 13 residues. V lost 6 bases and J lost 3, with 8 bases in between. The CDR3 spells CASRSGYTGELFF. CDR3 bases: TGTGCCAGCAGATCAGGGTACACCGGGGAGCTGTTTTTT.

The CDR3 region has the DNA TGTGCCAGCAGCTTAGTGTCCTTCGGGGACAGAGGACGTCAGCCCCAGCATTTT. This translates into CASSLVSFGDRGRQPQHF. This chain joins TRBV7-2 and TRBJ1-5, with TRBD1 matching over 7 bases. The CDR3 loop spans 18 amino acids. Trimming cost V 1 base and J 6 bases; bases outside gene matches: 15. CDR1 is SGHTA, CDR2 FQGNSA, per germline.